The rows below give T cell receptor beta chains drawn from one sample of a study of blood T cell repertoires in COVID-19. TCRdb's table, derived via immunoSEQ multiplex PCR, lists solely in-frame clones and lacks some. The profile covers 110,000 or so clones, with roughly 89% appearing a single time and 15% to 20% taken by the ten largest. Sequenced: peripheral blood. The receptors shown here come from a human donor with acute or convalescent COVID-19. The donor label of this sample is uncertain. Each CDR3 is given with its conserved first and last residue. The order of the fields is D gene, V gene, J gene, clone size, CDR3 DNA, CDR3 protein. A D gene is named only where the DNA matches it firmly. Size values are once, few and many counts, or a class for expanded clones, and some rows have none.

d_gene: NA; v_gene: TRBV4-1; j_gene: TRBJ1-3; abundance: NA; CDR3nt: TGCGCCAGCAGCTATTTCGAGGTCTCTGGAAACACCATATATTTT; CDR3aa: CASSYFEVSGNTIYF
d_gene: TRBD1; v_gene: TRBV27; j_gene: TRBJ2-7; abundance: NA; CDR3nt: TGTGCCAGCAGTTGGGGACAGGGGAACGAGCAGTACTTC; CDR3aa: CASSWGQGNEQYF
d_gene: NA; v_gene: TRBV7-3; j_gene: TRBJ2-3; abundance: NA; CDR3nt: TGTGCCAGCAGCCCCACCGGGGGCACAGATACGCAGTATTTT; CDR3aa: CASSPTGGTDTQYF
d_gene: NA; v_gene: TRBV12-3/TRBV12-4; j_gene: TRBJ1-2; abundance: NA; CDR3nt: TGTGCCAGCAGTTCCACAGTCCCCTCGGGCTACACCTTC; CDR3aa: CASSSTVPSGYTF
d_gene: NA; v_gene: TRBV3-1/TRBV3-2; j_gene: TRBJ1-2; abundance: NA; CDR3nt: TGTGCCAGCAGCCAAGGACAGAACTATGGCTACACCTTC; CDR3aa: CASSQGQNYGYTF
d_gene: TRBD2; v_gene: TRBV7-2; j_gene: TRBJ2-1; abundance: NA; CDR3nt: TGTGCCAGCAGCACACCCTCTAGCGGGGCCTCTGAGCAGTTCTTC; CDR3aa: CASSTPSSGASEQFF
d_gene: TRBD2; v_gene: TRBV27; j_gene: TRBJ2-3; abundance: NA; CDR3nt: TGTGCCAGCAGTTCCTACATAGCGGGGAGCACAGATACGCAGTATTTT; CDR3aa: CASSSYIAGSTDTQYF
d_gene: NA; v_gene: TRBV7-2; j_gene: TRBJ1-3; abundance: once; CDR3nt: TGTGCCAGCAGCTTTCTTTACAGCTCTGGAAACACCATATATTTT; CDR3aa: CASSFLYSSGNTIYF
d_gene: NA; v_gene: TRBV4-1; j_gene: TRBJ2-7; abundance: NA; CDR3nt: TGCGCCAGCAGCCAAGTAAGACCGGGAGTAGGAAACGAGCAGTACTTC; CDR3aa: CASSQVRPGVGNEQYF
d_gene: TRBD1; v_gene: TRBV6-5; j_gene: TRBJ1-6; abundance: NA; CDR3nt: TGTGCCAGCAGTTACTACTCCGCAGGGGGTGATTCACCCCTCCACTTT; CDR3aa: CASSYYSAGGDSPLHF
d_gene: TRBD2; v_gene: TRBV14; j_gene: TRBJ2-1; abundance: NA; CDR3nt: TGTGCCAGCAGCCAAGAATGGCTAGCGGGAGGCAATGAGCAGTTCTTC; CDR3aa: CASSQEWLAGGNEQFF
d_gene: TRBD1; v_gene: TRBV6-5; j_gene: TRBJ1-4; abundance: NA; CDR3nt: TGTGCCAGCAGTTGGGATGTTCGGGACAGAAATGAAAAACTGTTTTTT; CDR3aa: CASSWDVRDRNEKLFF
d_gene: NA; v_gene: TRBV12-3/TRBV12-4; j_gene: TRBJ2-3; abundance: NA; CDR3nt: TGTGCCAGCAGTTTACGGGGGAGAGATACGCAGTATTTT; CDR3aa: CASSLRGRDTQYF
d_gene: TRBD1; v_gene: TRBV19; j_gene: TRBJ1-2; abundance: NA; CDR3nt: TGTGCCAGTAGTATAAGGATATTCGCCGGGACAGGGACCTATGGCTACACCTTC; CDR3aa: CASSIRIFAGTGTYGYTF
d_gene: NA; v_gene: TRBV7-2; j_gene: TRBJ2-7; abundance: NA; CDR3nt: TGTGCCAGCAGCTTAGCGGGCGGGGGACAATACGAGCAGTACTTC; CDR3aa: CASSLAGGGQYEQYF
d_gene: NA; v_gene: TRBV6-2/TRBV6-3; j_gene: TRBJ1-2; abundance: NA; CDR3nt: TGTGCCAGCAGTTACGGCACAGTCTATGGCTACACCTTC; CDR3aa: CASSYGTVYGYTF
d_gene: TRBD1; v_gene: TRBV4-3; j_gene: TRBJ2-7; abundance: NA; CDR3nt: TGCGCCAGCAGCCACGGGACAGGGGCGACCTACGAGCAGTACTTC; CDR3aa: CASSHGTGATYEQYF
d_gene: NA; v_gene: TRBV19; j_gene: TRBJ2-7; abundance: NA; CDR3nt: TGTGCCAGTAGTAGACAGGCCAGCTCCTACGAGCAGTACTTC; CDR3aa: CASSRQASSYEQYF
d_gene: NA; v_gene: TRBV10-3; j_gene: TRBJ2-1; abundance: NA; CDR3nt: TGTGCCATCAGTGAATGGGGGGAGAGCTCCTACAATGAGCAGTTCTTC; CDR3aa: CAISEWGESSYNEQFF
d_gene: NA; v_gene: TRBV28; j_gene: TRBJ1-5; abundance: NA; CDR3nt: TGTGCCAGCAGTTTATTCGGGGGGGCCGGTCAGCCCCAGCATTTT; CDR3aa: CASSLFGGAGQPQHF
d_gene: NA; v_gene: TRBV4-2; j_gene: TRBJ2-7; abundance: NA; CDR3nt: TGTGCCAGCAGCCCATTTAGCGGCCCTTCCTACGAGCAGTACTTC; CDR3aa: CASSPFSGPSYEQYF
d_gene: NA; v_gene: TRBV7-3; j_gene: TRBJ2-5; abundance: NA; CDR3nt: TGTGCCAGCAGCCCAACAGGTGGCGGGACCCAGTACTTC; CDR3aa: CASSPTGGGTQYF
d_gene: NA; v_gene: TRBV28; j_gene: TRBJ1-2; abundance: once; CDR3nt: TGTGCCAGCAGTTTTTTCACGGAGCTCTATGGCTACACCTTC; CDR3aa: CASSFFTELYGYTF
d_gene: TRBD1; v_gene: TRBV19; j_gene: TRBJ2-3; abundance: NA; CDR3nt: TGTGCCAGTAGGCAGGGGGCCACAGATACGCAGTATTTT; CDR3aa: CASRQGATDTQYF
d_gene: NA; v_gene: TRBV10-3; j_gene: TRBJ2-7; abundance: NA; CDR3nt: TGTGCCATCAGTCGGGACGGGAGATCCTACGAGCAGTACTTC; CDR3aa: CAISRDGRSYEQYF
d_gene: TRBD2; v_gene: TRBV9; j_gene: TRBJ2-1; abundance: NA; CDR3nt: TGTGCCAGCGGGAGCGGGGGGCTAGGGGATGAGCAGTTCTTC; CDR3aa: CASGSGGLGDEQFF
d_gene: NA; v_gene: TRBV6-5; j_gene: TRBJ1-2; abundance: NA; CDR3nt: TGTGCCAGCAGTCACGATCAGGGGAGCTATGGCTACACCTTC; CDR3aa: CASSHDQGSYGYTF
d_gene: NA; v_gene: TRBV30; j_gene: TRBJ1-6; abundance: NA; CDR3nt: TGTGCCTGGAGCCCAGTTCACGATTCACCCCTCCACTTT; CDR3aa: CAWSPVHDSPLHF
d_gene: NA; v_gene: TRBV6-2/TRBV6-3; j_gene: TRBJ2-3; abundance: NA; CDR3nt: TGTGCCAGCAGTACTACAGATACGCAGTATTTT; CDR3aa: CASSTTDTQYF
d_gene: NA; v_gene: TRBV28; j_gene: TRBJ1-6; abundance: once; CDR3nt: TGTGCCAGCAGCCGGCCACAGGGTTCTTCACCCCTCCACTTT; CDR3aa: CASSRPQGSSPLHF
d_gene: TRBD2; v_gene: TRBV27; j_gene: TRBJ2-7; abundance: NA; CDR3nt: TGTGCCAGCAGACCCGCGGGAGGCCGCTACGAGCAGTACTTC; CDR3aa: CASRPAGGRYEQYF
d_gene: TRBD1; v_gene: TRBV7-9; j_gene: TRBJ2-3; abundance: NA; CDR3nt: TGTGCCAGCGGTCCGGGACAGGGGACGACAGATACGCAGTATTTT; CDR3aa: CASGPGQGTTDTQYF
d_gene: NA; v_gene: TRBV9; j_gene: TRBJ2-2; abundance: NA; CDR3nt: TGTGCCAGCAGCGTCCAAACCGGGGAGCTGTTTTTT; CDR3aa: CASSVQTGELFF
d_gene: NA; v_gene: TRBV30; j_gene: TRBJ1-5; abundance: NA; CDR3nt: TGTGCCTTGGGACTCTCTGGCGGTCAGCCCCAGCATTTT; CDR3aa: CALGLSGGQPQHF
d_gene: NA; v_gene: TRBV10-3; j_gene: TRBJ1-2; abundance: NA; CDR3nt: TGTGCCATCAGTGAGTCAACAGGGAGTGGCTACACCTTC; CDR3aa: CAISESTGSGYTF
d_gene: NA; v_gene: TRBV7-9; j_gene: TRBJ2-2; abundance: NA; CDR3nt: TGTGCCAGCAGCCCTGGGGCGCAAACCGGGGAGCTGTTTTTT; CDR3aa: CASSPGAQTGELFF
d_gene: TRBD2; v_gene: TRBV5-4; j_gene: TRBJ2-7; abundance: NA; CDR3nt: TGTGCCAGCAGCCCCGGGGGGGCGAGGTACGAGCAGTACTTC; CDR3aa: CASSPGGARYEQYF
d_gene: TRBD1; v_gene: TRBV10-3; j_gene: TRBJ1-6; abundance: NA; CDR3nt: TGTGCCATCAGGGACAGGGGTCCACAGTCTAATTCACCCCTCCACTTT; CDR3aa: CAIRDRGPQSNSPLHF
d_gene: TRBD2; v_gene: TRBV4-3; j_gene: TRBJ2-3; abundance: NA; CDR3nt: TGCGCCAGCAGCCATGGGAGCGGGGGGGCTTACACAGATACGCAGTATTTT; CDR3aa: CASSHGSGGAYTDTQYF
d_gene: TRBD1; v_gene: TRBV18; j_gene: TRBJ1-5; abundance: NA; CDR3nt: TGTGCCAGCTCACCAGCGACAGGGGGTCAGCCCCAGCATTTT; CDR3aa: CASSPATGGQPQHF
d_gene: TRBD2; v_gene: TRBV24-1; j_gene: TRBJ2-2; abundance: NA; CDR3nt: TGTGCCACCAGTGGAAGTCGGGGGGATTATCCCGGGGAGCTGTTTTTT; CDR3aa: CATSGSRGDYPGELFF
d_gene: TRBD1; v_gene: TRBV3-1/TRBV3-2; j_gene: TRBJ1-2; abundance: NA; CDR3nt: TGTGCCAGCAGCTCGACAGGGTTGGGCGGCTACACCTTC; CDR3aa: CASSSTGLGGYTF
d_gene: NA; v_gene: TRBV18; j_gene: TRBJ1-1; abundance: NA; CDR3nt: TGTGCCAGCTCACCAGGCACCTCAGGGTTCTCGCCAACTGAAGCTTTCTTT; CDR3aa: CASSPGTSGFSPTEAFF
d_gene: TRBD2; v_gene: TRBV9; j_gene: TRBJ2-7; abundance: NA; CDR3nt: TGTGCCAGCAGTTTATTAGGGGCTAGCGGCCTCTACGAGCAGTACTTC; CDR3aa: CASSLLGASGLYEQYF
d_gene: NA; v_gene: TRBV4-3; j_gene: TRBJ1-1; abundance: NA; CDR3nt: TGCGCCAGCAGCCAAGATGTCACGGGGGTGAACACTGAAGCTTTCTTT; CDR3aa: CASSQDVTGVNTEAFF
d_gene: NA; v_gene: TRBV3-1/TRBV3-2; j_gene: TRBJ1-5; abundance: NA; CDR3nt: TGTGCCAGCAGCCAACACGCGGAGAATCAGCCCCAGCATTTT; CDR3aa: CASSQHAENQPQHF
d_gene: TRBD1; v_gene: TRBV19; j_gene: TRBJ2-3; abundance: NA; CDR3nt: TGTGCCAGTAGCAGGGACAGGGGTAGCACAGATACGCAGTATTTT; CDR3aa: CASSRDRGSTDTQYF
d_gene: TRBD1; v_gene: TRBV4-2; j_gene: TRBJ1-5; abundance: NA; CDR3nt: TGTGCCAGCAGCCCCCGACAGGGGGATCAGCCCCAGCATTTT; CDR3aa: CASSPRQGDQPQHF
d_gene: NA; v_gene: TRBV7-2; j_gene: TRBJ1-6; abundance: NA; CDR3nt: TGTGCCAGCAGCTCAGATTCGTCCCCTGATTCACCCCTCCACTTT; CDR3aa: CASSSDSSPDSPLHF
d_gene: NA; v_gene: TRBV4-1; j_gene: TRBJ1-3; abundance: NA; CDR3nt: TGCGCCAGCAGCCAAGATTGGAGCTCTGGAAACACCATATATTTT; CDR3aa: CASSQDWSSGNTIYF
d_gene: NA; v_gene: TRBV30; j_gene: TRBJ1-3; abundance: few; CDR3nt: TGTGCCTGGAGTGGCCCGCCCCGAGGTCACACCATATATTTT; CDR3aa: CAWSGPPRGHTIYF
d_gene: NA; v_gene: TRBV2; j_gene: TRBJ1-2; abundance: NA; CDR3nt: TGTGCCAGCAGACCGGACAGACCTACGGGGTATGGCTACACCTTC; CDR3aa: CASRPDRPTGYGYTF
d_gene: TRBD1; v_gene: TRBV5-6; j_gene: TRBJ2-7; abundance: NA; CDR3nt: TGTGCCAGCAGCTTGTGGGACAGGGAAGCCTACGAGCAGTACTTC; CDR3aa: CASSLWDREAYEQYF
d_gene: NA; v_gene: TRBV12-3/TRBV12-4; j_gene: TRBJ1-5; abundance: NA; CDR3nt: TGTGCCAGCAGTTTGGAGAGTAATCAGCCCCAGCATTTT; CDR3aa: CASSLESNQPQHF
d_gene: NA; v_gene: TRBV2; j_gene: TRBJ1-2; abundance: NA; CDR3nt: TGTGCCAGCAGACTAGAGGGGGGGACGGACTATGGCTACACCTTC; CDR3aa: CASRLEGGTDYGYTF
d_gene: NA; v_gene: TRBV7-9; j_gene: TRBJ2-5; abundance: NA; CDR3nt: TGTGCCAGCAGCTCAACCGGCGCCCTAGCCGGGGAGACCCAGTACTTC; CDR3aa: CASSSTGALAGETQYF
d_gene: TRBD1; v_gene: TRBV29-1; j_gene: TRBJ1-2; abundance: few; CDR3nt: TGCAGCGTTGAGCCTGGGACAGGGGGTAACTATGGCTACACCTTC; CDR3aa: CSVEPGTGGNYGYTF
d_gene: TRBD2; v_gene: TRBV5-5; j_gene: TRBJ2-1; abundance: few; CDR3nt: TGTGCCAGCAGCCCCCGACTAGCGGCCATCTACAATGAGCAGTTCTTC; CDR3aa: CASSPRLAAIYNEQFF